The rows below give T cell receptor beta chains drawn from one sample of a study of blood T cells in healthy people across ages. MiXCR, run by TCRdb on the 5' RACE reads, gives a single entry per CDR3 protein. The sample lists hundreds of thousands of distinct CDR3 sequences, roughly 56% occurring once. The material sequenced was blood. These receptors all stem from a man aged 40-49 years in good health. CDR3s include the opening cysteine and the closing phenylalanine or tryptophan. The D gene is left open where the match is weak. The listing skips clone size in some rows; elsewhere it reads once, few, many or a size class.

cdr3_aa cdr3_nt d_call j_call v_call clone_size
CSARDLLTASYNSPLHF TGCAGTGCTAGAGATCTTTTGACAGCTTCCTATAATTCACCCCTCCACTTT . TRBJ1-6 TRBV20-1 .
CASSYSWREGSYEQYF TGTGCCAGCAGTTACTCCTGGCGGGAGGGTTCCTACGAGCAGTACTTC TRBD2 TRBJ2-7 TRBV6-5 few
CASSPDTVYEQYF TGTGCCAGCTCACCAGACACAGTATACGAGCAGTACTTC . TRBJ2-7 TRBV18 .
CSAATGAGYGYTF TGCAGTGCGGCAACAGGGGCTGGGTATGGCTACACCTTC TRBD1 TRBJ1-2 TRBV20-1 .
CASSRDQRETQYF TGTGCCAGCAGTCGGGACCAGAGGGAGACCCAGTACTTC . TRBJ2-5 TRBV12-3/TRBV12-4 .
CASSFGTATHEQYF TGTGCCAGCAGTTTTGGGACAGCGACCCACGAGCAGTACTTC TRBD1 TRBJ2-7 TRBV12-3/TRBV12-4 .
CSALRPRGGFTDTQYF TGCAGCGCATTACGCCCGCGGGGGGGTTTCACAGATACGCAGTATTTT TRBD2 TRBJ2-3 TRBV29-1 many
CAIKPGLVVYDEQFF TGTGCCATCAAACCGGGACTAGTGGTATATGATGAGCAGTTCTTC TRBD2 TRBJ2-1 TRBV10-3 .
CSAVDWQAHNEQFF TGCAGTGCTGTCGACTGGCAGGCACACAATGAGCAGTTCTTC . TRBJ2-1 TRBV20-1 .
CSARFRVPKNIQYF TGCAGTGCTAGATTCAGGGTCCCCAAAAACATTCAGTACTTC . TRBJ2-4 TRBV20-1 .
CASTPREGTSGNIQYF TGTGCCAGCACCCCTAGGGAGGGGACTAGTGGGAACATTCAGTACTTC TRBD2 TRBJ2-4 TRBV6-2/TRBV6-3 .
CATSDPGLAGENEQFF TGTGCCACCAGTGACCCGGGACTAGCGGGTGAGAATGAGCAGTTCTTC TRBD2 TRBJ2-1 TRBV24-1 .
CSAASGRTGSKGQETQYF TGCAGTGCGGCTAGCGGGAGAACCGGTAGTAAGGGGCAAGAGACCCAGTACTTT TRBD2 TRBJ2-5 TRBV20-1 .
CATSDRDRQYQETQYF TGTGCCACCAGTGATCGGGACCGCCAGTACCAAGAGACCCAGTACTTC . TRBJ2-5 TRBV24-1 once